Listed below are T cell receptor beta chains from one sample, sequenced in a study of memory CD4+ T cells and cytomegalovirus serostatus. Here immunoSEQ multiplex PCR was the method, and the copy in TCRdb shows in-frame clones only, minus some. The table has around 84,000 clones, around 80% seen once. Material: memory CD4+ T cells from blood. Receptors originate from an adult in good health and CMV-seronegative. Each CDR3 is given with its conserved first and last residue. The order of the fields is CDR3 protein, CDR3 DNA, V gene, D gene, J gene, CDR3 length, clone size. The D gene is left open where the match is weak. Rows may omit the clone size; those that give it use once, few, many or a size class.

CDR3aa: CASVTGTQPQHF
CDR3nt: TGCGCCAGCGTTACCGGGACTCAGCCCCAGCATTTT
v_gene: TRBV10-1
d_gene: NA
j_gene: TRBJ1-5
len: 12
abundance: NA

CDR3aa: CASSLGTGSNYGYTF
CDR3nt: TGTGCCAGCAGCTTAGGGACAGGGTCTAACTATGGCTACACCTTC
v_gene: TRBV13
d_gene: TRBD1
j_gene: TRBJ1-2
len: 15
abundance: NA

CDR3aa: CASSSGQGGTEAFF
CDR3nt: TGCGCCAGCAGCTCCGGACAGGGAGGGACTGAAGCTTTCTTT
v_gene: TRBV5-1
d_gene: TRBD1
j_gene: TRBJ1-1
len: 14
abundance: NA

CDR3aa: CASSLELGGPQETQYF
CDR3nt: TGTGCCAGCAGCTTAGAGTTGGGGGGGCCTCAAGAGACCCAGTACTTC
v_gene: TRBV7-2
d_gene: NA
j_gene: TRBJ2-5
len: 16
abundance: NA

CDR3aa: CASSLSGQGDEKLFF
CDR3nt: TGTGCCAGCAGTTTATCAGGGCAGGGCGATGAAAAACTGTTTTTT
v_gene: TRBV28
d_gene: NA
j_gene: TRBJ1-4
len: 15
abundance: NA

CDR3aa: CASSPSGAGTPGEQYF
CDR3nt: TGTGCCAGTAGCCCCTCGGGGGCGGGGACTCCAGGGGAGCAGTACTTC
v_gene: TRBV19
d_gene: NA
j_gene: TRBJ2-5
len: 16
abundance: NA

CDR3aa: CASSLGRVGNEQFF
CDR3nt: TGTGCCAGTAGTCTGGGAAGGGTGGGCAATGAGCAGTTCTTC
v_gene: TRBV19
d_gene: NA
j_gene: TRBJ2-1
len: 14
abundance: many

CDR3aa: CASSQASGGNEKLFF
CDR3nt: TGCGCCAGCAGCCAAGCCTCGGGGGGGAATGAAAAACTGTTTTTT
v_gene: TRBV4-3
d_gene: NA
j_gene: TRBJ1-4
len: 15
abundance: NA

CDR3aa: CASRQDRGRVGIQYF
CDR3nt: TGTGCCAGTAGACAAGACAGGGGGCGAGTAGGCATTCAGTACTTC
v_gene: TRBV19
d_gene: TRBD1
j_gene: TRBJ2-4
len: 15
abundance: NA

CDR3aa: CASSPRAPGSALGPNSPLHF
CDR3nt: TGTGCCAGTAGTCCCCGCGCCCCGGGATCGGCGTTAGGGCCTAATTCACCCCTCCACTTT
v_gene: TRBV19
d_gene: NA
j_gene: TRBJ1-6
len: 20
abundance: once

CDR3aa: CASSLEPGLNTEAFF
CDR3nt: TGTGCCAGCAGCTTAGAGCCAGGGCTGAACACTGAAGCTTTCTTT
v_gene: TRBV7-8
d_gene: NA
j_gene: TRBJ1-1
len: 15
abundance: NA

CDR3aa: CASSQEAGNLLSTDTQYF
CDR3nt: TGCGCCAGCAGCCAAGAAGCGGGGAACCTTCTAAGCACAGATACGCAGTATTTT
v_gene: TRBV4-1
d_gene: TRBD2
j_gene: TRBJ2-3
len: 18
abundance: once

CDR3aa: CASSEGRTRQPQHF
CDR3nt: TGTGCCAGCAGTGAAGGCAGGACCAGGCAGCCCCAGCATTTT
v_gene: TRBV6-1
d_gene: NA
j_gene: TRBJ1-5
len: 14
abundance: NA

CDR3aa: CASSLGQGATGANVLTF
CDR3nt: TGTGCCAGCAGCCTCGGACAGGGGGCGACCGGGGCCAACGTCCTGACTTTC
v_gene: TRBV4-2
d_gene: TRBD1
j_gene: TRBJ2-6
len: 17
abundance: NA

CDR3aa: CASTGESYGYTF
CDR3nt: TGTGCCAGCACAGGGGAAAGCTATGGCTACACCTTC
v_gene: TRBV2
d_gene: NA
j_gene: TRBJ1-2
len: 12
abundance: NA

CDR3aa: CASRNRQGGGEQYF
CDR3nt: TGTGCCAGCAGGAACCGACAGGGGGGTGGCGAGCAGTACTTC
v_gene: TRBV5-8
d_gene: TRBD1
j_gene: TRBJ2-7
len: 14
abundance: NA

CDR3aa: CAIRGASSGWQFF
CDR3nt: TGTGCCATCAGGGGGGCTTCTAGCGGCTGGCAGTTCTTC
v_gene: TRBV10-3
d_gene: NA
j_gene: TRBJ2-1
len: 13
abundance: NA

CDR3aa: CASSQDLQGSQPQHF
CDR3nt: TGCGCCAGCAGCCAAGATCTTCAGGGTAGCCAGCCCCAGCATTTT
v_gene: TRBV4-3
d_gene: NA
j_gene: TRBJ1-5
len: 15
abundance: NA

CDR3aa: CASSPPGWGQGAEQYF
CDR3nt: TGTGCCAGCTCACCGCCGGGTTGGGGACAGGGCGCCGAGCAGTACTTC
v_gene: TRBV18
d_gene: TRBD1
j_gene: TRBJ2-7
len: 16
abundance: few

CDR3aa: CASRPGIDHNEQFF
CDR3nt: TGTGCCAGCAGACCGGGGATCGACCACAATGAGCAGTTCTTC
v_gene: TRBV2
d_gene: NA
j_gene: TRBJ2-1
len: 14
abundance: NA

CDR3aa: CATKTTANEKLFF
CDR3nt: TGTGCCACCAAGACGACAGCTAATGAAAAACTGTTTTTT
v_gene: TRBV15
d_gene: NA
j_gene: TRBJ1-4
len: 13
abundance: NA

CDR3aa: CASSPGLATDTQYF
CDR3nt: TGTGCCAGCAGCCCCGGACTAGCCACAGATACGCAGTATTTT
v_gene: TRBV6-5
d_gene: TRBD2
j_gene: TRBJ2-3
len: 14
abundance: NA

CDR3aa: CASSLRAGGRAYGYTF
CDR3nt: TGTGCCAGCAGCTTAAGAGCGGGAGGGCGCGCCTATGGCTACACCTTC
v_gene: TRBV11-2
d_gene: NA
j_gene: TRBJ1-2
len: 16
abundance: NA

CDR3aa: CASSSGGASTQYF
CDR3nt: TGTGCCAGCAGTAGCGGGGGGGCCAGTACGCAGTATTTT
v_gene: TRBV2
d_gene: TRBD2
j_gene: TRBJ2-3
len: 13
abundance: NA

CDR3aa: CAISGQGANYGYTF
CDR3nt: TGTGCCATCAGTGGACAGGGGGCAAACTATGGCTACACCTTC
v_gene: TRBV10-3
d_gene: TRBD1
j_gene: TRBJ1-2
len: 14
abundance: NA

CDR3aa: CASSQLGALMNEQFF
CDR3nt: TGTGCCAGCAGCCAACTGGGGGCACTGATGAATGAGCAGTTCTTC
v_gene: TRBV4-2
d_gene: NA
j_gene: TRBJ2-1
len: 15
abundance: NA

CDR3aa: CAWSSGFYGYTF
CDR3nt: TGTGCCTGGAGTTCAGGGTTCTATGGCTACACCTTC
v_gene: TRBV30
d_gene: NA
j_gene: TRBJ1-2
len: 12
abundance: NA

CDR3aa: CAWTGGWKDTQYF
CDR3nt: TGTGCCTGGACAGGGGGGTGGAAAGATACGCAGTATTTT
v_gene: TRBV30
d_gene: NA
j_gene: TRBJ2-3
len: 13
abundance: NA

CDR3aa: CASSPAGIYNEQFF
CDR3nt: TGTGCCAGCAGCCCAGCGGGGATCTACAATGAGCAGTTCTTC
v_gene: TRBV6-1
d_gene: TRBD2
j_gene: TRBJ2-1
len: 14
abundance: NA

CDR3aa: CASSYRKGTLQFF
CDR3nt: TGTGCCAGCAGTTATAGGAAAGGGACTCTGCAGTTCTTC
v_gene: TRBV6-5
d_gene: NA
j_gene: TRBJ2-1
len: 13
abundance: NA

CDR3aa: CASSFSRNEQFF
CDR3nt: TGTGCCAGCAGCTTCTCCCGAAATGAGCAGTTCTTC
v_gene: TRBV7-9
d_gene: NA
j_gene: TRBJ2-1
len: 12
abundance: NA

CDR3aa: CASSFGGEYEQFF
CDR3nt: TGTGCCAGTAGTTTCGGGGGGGAGTATGAGCAGTTCTTC
v_gene: TRBV19
d_gene: TRBD2
j_gene: TRBJ2-1
len: 13
abundance: NA

CDR3aa: CASSMRGSGNQPQHF
CDR3nt: TGTGCCAGTAGTATGCGGGGGTCGGGCAATCAGCCCCAGCATTTT
v_gene: TRBV19
d_gene: NA
j_gene: TRBJ1-5
len: 15
abundance: NA